Listed below are T cell receptor beta chains from one sample, sequenced in a study of cytomegalovirus exposure and HLA in healthy donors. TCRdb keeps only in-frame clones here, not all; method: immunoSEQ multiplex PCR. The repertoire holds more than 95,000 clones, with roughly 80% as singletons. The sequencing sample was made of PBMCs. The receptors derive from a woman aged 35 to 49 in good health and CMV-seronegative. CDR3s include the opening cysteine and the closing phenylalanine or tryptophan. Fields, in order: J gene, D gene, clone size, V gene, CDR3 DNA, CDR3 protein. The D gene is left open where the match is weak. Only part of the rows carry a size: once, few, many, or a class if the clone is expanded.

j_call: TRBJ1-5
d_call: NA
clone_size: NA
v_call: TRBV6-1
cdr3_nt: TGTGCCAGCAGTGACCCGGGACAGCCCCAGCATTTT
cdr3_aa: CASSDPGQPQHF

j_call: TRBJ2-7
d_call: TRBD1
clone_size: few
v_call: TRBV4-2
cdr3_nt: TGTGCCAGCAGCTCGGGACAGGATTTCCACGAGCAGTACTTC
cdr3_aa: CASSSGQDFHEQYF

j_call: TRBJ2-7
d_call: NA
clone_size: NA
v_call: TRBV25-1
cdr3_nt: TGTGCCAGCAGTGAGAGCAGGGCGAGGAACGAGCAGTACTTC
cdr3_aa: CASSESRARNEQYF

j_call: TRBJ2-5
d_call: TRBD1
clone_size: NA
v_call: TRBV18
cdr3_nt: TGTGCCAGCTCACCGACAGGGGATTCGGAGACCCAGTACTTC
cdr3_aa: CASSPTGDSETQYF

j_call: TRBJ1-2
d_call: NA
clone_size: NA
v_call: TRBV28
cdr3_nt: TGTGCCAGCAGTTTTCGGGGTAACTATGGCTACACCTTC
cdr3_aa: CASSFRGNYGYTF

j_call: TRBJ2-5
d_call: NA
clone_size: once
v_call: TRBV7-6
cdr3_nt: TGCCCTTTAGGGGGGGCGGTATTAGGGACCCAGTACTTC
cdr3_aa: CPLGGAVLGTQYF

j_call: TRBJ2-7
d_call: NA
clone_size: NA
v_call: TRBV11-2
cdr3_nt: TGTGCCAGCAGCCAAGGACAGTCCTACGAGCAGTACTTC
cdr3_aa: CASSQGQSYEQYF

j_call: TRBJ2-5
d_call: TRBD2
clone_size: NA
v_call: TRBV10-1
cdr3_nt: TGCGCCAGCAATGACCTTCTAGCGGGAGTATATAGGGAGACCCAGTACTTC
cdr3_aa: CASNDLLAGVYRETQYF

j_call: TRBJ2-5
d_call: NA
clone_size: NA
v_call: TRBV19
cdr3_nt: TGTGCCAGTACAAACAACCAAGAGACCCAGTACTTC
cdr3_aa: CASTNNQETQYF

j_call: TRBJ1-1
d_call: NA
clone_size: NA
v_call: TRBV10-3
cdr3_nt: TGTGCCATCAGAGCAGGGGATACGAACACTGAAGCTTTCTTT
cdr3_aa: CAIRAGDTNTEAFF

j_call: TRBJ1-5
d_call: TRBD1
clone_size: NA
v_call: TRBV28
cdr3_nt: TGTGCCAGCGGATTGTGGACAGGGAGCAATCAGCCCCAGCATTTT
cdr3_aa: CASGLWTGSNQPQHF

j_call: TRBJ1-5
d_call: TRBD1
clone_size: few
v_call: TRBV28
cdr3_nt: TGTGCCAGCAGTTCTGGGACAGGGGACAATCAGCCCCAGCATTTT
cdr3_aa: CASSSGTGDNQPQHF

j_call: TRBJ1-2
d_call: NA
clone_size: NA
v_call: TRBV7-9
cdr3_nt: TGTGCCAGCAGCTTAGACCGGGCAGCGAGGGATGGCTACACCTTC
cdr3_aa: CASSLDRAARDGYTF

j_call: TRBJ1-2
d_call: TRBD1
clone_size: NA
v_call: TRBV5-1
cdr3_nt: TGCGCCAGCAGCTCCGGACAGGGGGATGGCTACACCTTC
cdr3_aa: CASSSGQGDGYTF

j_call: TRBJ2-3
d_call: NA
clone_size: NA
v_call: TRBV5-1
cdr3_nt: TGCGCCAGCAATGGAGGGACAGATACGCAGTATTTT
cdr3_aa: CASNGGTDTQYF

j_call: TRBJ1-2
d_call: NA
clone_size: NA
v_call: TRBV7-2
cdr3_nt: TGTGCCAGCAGCGTAGGCAGAACCCTCTATGGCTACACCTTC
cdr3_aa: CASSVGRTLYGYTF

j_call: TRBJ1-1
d_call: NA
clone_size: NA
v_call: TRBV15
cdr3_nt: TGTGCCACCAGCGCCAGACAGTCCGCTACTGAAGCTTTCTTT
cdr3_aa: CATSARQSATEAFF

j_call: TRBJ2-3
d_call: TRBD2
clone_size: NA
v_call: TRBV5-1
cdr3_nt: TGCGCCAGCAGCCAGGGACTACTCACAGATACGCAGTATTTT
cdr3_aa: CASSQGLLTDTQYF

j_call: TRBJ1-5
d_call: TRBD1
clone_size: NA
v_call: TRBV2
cdr3_nt: TGTGCCAGCAGCCCCGGACAGGGGAATCAGCCCCAGCATTTT
cdr3_aa: CASSPGQGNQPQHF

j_call: TRBJ2-5
d_call: NA
clone_size: NA
v_call: TRBV7-9
cdr3_nt: TGTGCCAGCAGTGAACTCCGGGAGACCCAGTACTTC
cdr3_aa: CASSELRETQYF

j_call: TRBJ1-1
d_call: NA
clone_size: NA
v_call: TRBV7-2
cdr3_nt: TGTGCCAGCAGCTTATCAGTGAACACTGAAGCTTTCTTT
cdr3_aa: CASSLSVNTEAFF

j_call: TRBJ1-3
d_call: NA
clone_size: NA
v_call: TRBV28
cdr3_nt: TGTGCCAGCAGGGAGGGCTCTGGAAACACCATATATTTT
cdr3_aa: CASREGSGNTIYF

j_call: TRBJ2-4
d_call: TRBD2
clone_size: NA
v_call: TRBV28
cdr3_nt: TGTGCCAGCAGTGAAACTAGCGGGAGTGTCCCCAGTCAGTACTTC
cdr3_aa: CASSETSGSVPSQYF

j_call: TRBJ2-1
d_call: NA
clone_size: many
v_call: TRBV19
cdr3_nt: TGTGCCAGTAGTATAGATCGAAGCGCTAGGCAGTTCTTC
cdr3_aa: CASSIDRSARQFF

j_call: TRBJ2-6
d_call: NA
clone_size: NA
v_call: TRBV19
cdr3_nt: TGTGCCAGTAGTATATCAGGGTCTGGGGCCAACGTCCTGACTTTC
cdr3_aa: CASSISGSGANVLTF

j_call: TRBJ2-1
d_call: TRBD1
clone_size: once
v_call: TRBV2
cdr3_nt: TGTGCCAGCGTTTCAGGTCGACAGGGCAATGAGCAGTTCTTC
cdr3_aa: CASVSGRQGNEQFF